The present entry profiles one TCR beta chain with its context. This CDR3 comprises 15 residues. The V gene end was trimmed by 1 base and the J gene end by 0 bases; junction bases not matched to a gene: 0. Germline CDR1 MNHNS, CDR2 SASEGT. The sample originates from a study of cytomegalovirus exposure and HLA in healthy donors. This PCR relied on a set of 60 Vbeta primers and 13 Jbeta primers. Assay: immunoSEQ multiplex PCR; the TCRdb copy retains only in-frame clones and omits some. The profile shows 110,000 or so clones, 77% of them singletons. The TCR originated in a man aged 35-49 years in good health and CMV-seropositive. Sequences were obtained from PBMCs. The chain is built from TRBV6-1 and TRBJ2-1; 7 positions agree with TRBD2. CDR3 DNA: TGTGCCAGCAGTGAAGGGGGGGGCTCCTACAATGAGCAGTTCTTC. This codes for CASSEGGGSYNEQFF.